A selection of T cell receptor beta chains follows, all from one sample in a study of blood T cells in healthy people across ages. TCRdb re-derived calls from the 5' RACE reads in MiXCR, one entry per CDR3 protein. The table has some 900,000 distinct CDR3 sequences, around 46% seen once; the top ten hold roughly 13%. Sequencing used blood. These receptors came from a man aged 25 to 45 in good health. Each CDR3 is given with its conserved first and last residue. Fields, in order: CDR3 length, V gene, D gene, clone size, J gene, CDR3 DNA, CDR3 protein. A D gene is named only where the DNA matches it firmly. Size is stated for part of the rows, as once, few or many counts, or as a class when the clone is expanded.

CDR3 length: 14
V gene: TRBV4-1
D gene: NA
clone size: few
J gene: TRBJ1-5
CDR3 DNA: TGCGCCAGCAGCCAATGGACGGTGAATCAGCCCCAGCATTTT
CDR3 protein: CASSQWTVNQPQHF

CDR3 length: 15
V gene: TRBV7-2
D gene: NA
clone size: few
J gene: TRBJ2-1
CDR3 DNA: TGTGCCAGCAGGAACGAGCAGGGGACCTACAATGAGCAGTTCTTC
CDR3 protein: CASRNEQGTYNEQFF

CDR3 length: 15
V gene: TRBV4-3
D gene: NA
clone size: NA
J gene: TRBJ2-7
CDR3 DNA: TGCGCCAGCAGCCTGACGGGTGAAGGAGACTACGAGCAGTACTTC
CDR3 protein: CASSLTGEGDYEQYF

CDR3 length: 14
V gene: TRBV7-9
D gene: TRBD1
clone size: few
J gene: TRBJ2-7
CDR3 DNA: TGTGCCAGCAGCTTCCGGGACAGATCCTACGAGCAGTACTTC
CDR3 protein: CASSFRDRSYEQYF

CDR3 length: 13
V gene: TRBV18
D gene: NA
clone size: NA
J gene: TRBJ1-1
CDR3 DNA: TGTGCCAGCTCACCACAGGGCAGCACTGAAGCTTTCTTT
CDR3 protein: CASSPQGSTEAFF

CDR3 length: 16
V gene: TRBV12-3/TRBV12-4
D gene: TRBD2
clone size: few
J gene: TRBJ2-3
CDR3 DNA: TGTGCCAGCAGCCCAGCGGGGGGGCCTTCTGGAGATACGCAGTATTTT
CDR3 protein: CASSPAGGPSGDTQYF

CDR3 length: 14
V gene: TRBV6-1
D gene: NA
clone size: NA
J gene: TRBJ2-7
CDR3 DNA: TGTGCCAGCAGGATTCTGGGGGTCTCCTACGAGCAGTACTTC
CDR3 protein: CASRILGVSYEQYF

CDR3 length: 14
V gene: TRBV4-3
D gene: NA
clone size: NA
J gene: TRBJ2-7
CDR3 DNA: TGCGCCAGCAGCCAAGGGGCGGACGGTTACGAGCAGTACTTC
CDR3 protein: CASSQGADGYEQYF

CDR3 length: 14
V gene: TRBV29-1
D gene: TRBD2
clone size: NA
J gene: TRBJ2-3
CDR3 DNA: TGCAGCGTTGAGGCGGGGGGGCAGGGAGATACGCAGTATTTT
CDR3 protein: CSVEAGGQGDTQYF

CDR3 length: 15
V gene: TRBV4-2
D gene: TRBD2
clone size: few
J gene: TRBJ2-4
CDR3 DNA: TGTGCCAGCAGCCAAGATCGGGGGGGCATTGGCATTCAGTACTTC
CDR3 protein: CASSQDRGGIGIQYF

CDR3 length: 17
V gene: TRBV5-1
D gene: TRBD2
clone size: NA
J gene: TRBJ2-5
CDR3 DNA: TGCGCCAGCCACCTGGGACTAGCGGGGGGACTCCAAGAGACCCAGTACTTC
CDR3 protein: CASHLGLAGGLQETQYF

CDR3 length: 16
V gene: TRBV28
D gene: NA
clone size: many
J gene: TRBJ2-3
CDR3 DNA: TGTGCCAGCAGCCTCCCGGGGGAGCGGGCGAAAGATACGCAGTATTTT
CDR3 protein: CASSLPGERAKDTQYF

CDR3 length: 15
V gene: TRBV5-1
D gene: NA
clone size: NA
J gene: TRBJ2-7
CDR3 DNA: TGCGCCAGCAGCTTCGCCACGGGGCACCTGGTGGAGCAGTACTTC
CDR3 protein: CASSFATGHLVEQYF

CDR3 length: 15
V gene: TRBV7-2
D gene: TRBD2
clone size: once
J gene: TRBJ2-1
CDR3 DNA: TGTGCCAGCAGCTCAGCCGGGACTAGGAGCAATGAGCAGTTCTTC
CDR3 protein: CASSSAGTRSNEQFF

CDR3 length: 16
V gene: TRBV4-1
D gene: NA
clone size: few
J gene: TRBJ2-5
CDR3 DNA: TGCGCCAGCAGCCAAGTACAAGGGGCTGTCGGAGAGACCCAGTACTTC
CDR3 protein: CASSQVQGAVGETQYF

CDR3 length: 13
V gene: TRBV6-5
D gene: NA
clone size: NA
J gene: TRBJ2-3
CDR3 DNA: TGTGCCAGCAGTTACCAAGCCCAGAATACGCAGTATTTT
CDR3 protein: CASSYQAQNTQYF

CDR3 length: 11
V gene: TRBV20-1
D gene: NA
clone size: many
J gene: TRBJ2-1
CDR3 DNA: TGCAGTGCTAGGCTTGGGGATGAGCAGTTCTTC
CDR3 protein: CSARLGDEQFF

CDR3 length: 15
V gene: TRBV9
D gene: NA
clone size: NA
J gene: TRBJ2-3
CDR3 DNA: TGTGCCAGCAGCGTGGTGGACAGAGTCACAGATACGCAGTATTTT
CDR3 protein: CASSVVDRVTDTQYF

CDR3 length: 18
V gene: TRBV5-1
D gene: TRBD1
clone size: once
J gene: TRBJ1-4
CDR3 DNA: TGCGCCAGCAGTTTTGCGGGGACAGGGGGCGTCACTAATGAAAAACTGTTTTTT
CDR3 protein: CASSFAGTGGVTNEKLFF

CDR3 length: 11
V gene: TRBV29-1
D gene: NA
clone size: few
J gene: TRBJ2-3
CDR3 DNA: TGCAGCGGTAGTGGTTCGGATACGCAGTATTTT
CDR3 protein: CSGSGSDTQYF

CDR3 length: 15
V gene: TRBV3-1
D gene: NA
clone size: few
J gene: TRBJ2-1
CDR3 DNA: TGTGCCAGCAGCCAAATCGGAGGGTACGGCAATGAGCAGTTCTTC
CDR3 protein: CASSQIGGYGNEQFF

CDR3 length: 15
V gene: TRBV7-2
D gene: NA
clone size: NA
J gene: TRBJ1-1
CDR3 DNA: TGTGCCAGCAGCTTAGCCCCGGGGACGAATACTGAAGCTTTCTTT
CDR3 protein: CASSLAPGTNTEAFF

CDR3 length: 15
V gene: TRBV6-1
D gene: NA
clone size: NA
J gene: TRBJ1-1
CDR3 DNA: TGTGCCAGCAGTGGAGGTTCGACCCTGAACACTGAAGCTTTCTTT
CDR3 protein: CASSGGSTLNTEAFF

CDR3 length: 13
V gene: TRBV10-3
D gene: NA
clone size: few
J gene: TRBJ2-5
CDR3 DNA: TGTGCCATCGCTTCGGGAATCCAAGAGACCCAGTACTTC
CDR3 protein: CAIASGIQETQYF

CDR3 length: 15
V gene: TRBV20-1
D gene: TRBD1
clone size: NA
J gene: TRBJ2-5
CDR3 DNA: TGCAGTGCCGTGACTTACCCAGACAGGGAAGAGACCCAGTACTTC
CDR3 protein: CSAVTYPDREETQYF

CDR3 length: 15
V gene: TRBV6-6
D gene: NA
clone size: NA
J gene: TRBJ1-4
CDR3 DNA: TGTGCCAGCAGTTACTCAGCCGCAGGGATTGAAGAACTGTTTTTT
CDR3 protein: CASSYSAAGIEELFF

CDR3 length: 15
V gene: TRBV7-2
D gene: TRBD1
clone size: NA
J gene: TRBJ2-3
CDR3 DNA: TGTGCCAGCAGCGCAACAGGGGGCGCCACAGATACGCAGTATTTT
CDR3 protein: CASSATGGATDTQYF

CDR3 length: 14
V gene: TRBV20-1
D gene: TRBD1
clone size: NA
J gene: TRBJ2-1
CDR3 DNA: TGCAGTGCCGGCCAGGGGGCCCAGTCCTACGAGCAGTTCTTC
CDR3 protein: CSAGQGAQSYEQFF

CDR3 length: 15
V gene: TRBV20-1
D gene: TRBD2
clone size: NA
J gene: TRBJ2-5
CDR3 DNA: TGCAGTGCTAGTGCCCAGCGGGGTCTCCACAATGAGCAGTACTTC
CDR3 protein: CSASAQRGLHNEQYF

CDR3 length: 16
V gene: TRBV27
D gene: NA
clone size: NA
J gene: TRBJ1-5
CDR3 DNA: TGTGCCAGCAGTTCGGCCCAAACAGGGTGGGATCAGCCCCAGCATTTT
CDR3 protein: CASSSAQTGWDQPQHF

CDR3 length: 15
V gene: TRBV15
D gene: TRBD2
clone size: NA
J gene: TRBJ2-5
CDR3 DNA: TGTGCCACCAGCAGGAGGTTGGCGGGGGATGAGACCCAGTACTTC
CDR3 protein: CATSRRLAGDETQYF

CDR3 length: 12
V gene: TRBV7-9
D gene: NA
clone size: few
J gene: TRBJ2-2
CDR3 DNA: TGTGCCAGCAGCTTCTTCCCCGGGGAGCTGTTTTTT
CDR3 protein: CASSFFPGELFF

CDR3 length: 14
V gene: TRBV7-9
D gene: NA
clone size: NA
J gene: TRBJ1-1
CDR3 DNA: TGTGCCAGCAGCTTAGAGGGCCAAGGCCCTGAAGCTTTCTTT
CDR3 protein: CASSLEGQGPEAFF

CDR3 length: 11
V gene: TRBV20-1
D gene: NA
clone size: NA
J gene: TRBJ1-5
CDR3 DNA: TGCATGGGTTTCCCCAATCAGCCCCAGCATTTT
CDR3 protein: CMGFPNQPQHF

CDR3 length: 11
V gene: TRBV5-1
D gene: NA
clone size: few
J gene: TRBJ1-2
CDR3 DNA: TGCGCCAGTGGGACGGCGAAAGACTACACCTTC
CDR3 protein: CASGTAKDYTF

CDR3 length: 14
V gene: TRBV7-9
D gene: NA
clone size: NA
J gene: TRBJ2-7
CDR3 DNA: TGTGTCAGCAGCCACCTGACAGCCCAATACGAGCAGTACTTC
CDR3 protein: CVSSHLTAQYEQYF

CDR3 length: 12
V gene: TRBV6-5
D gene: NA
clone size: NA
J gene: TRBJ1-1
CDR3 DNA: TGTGCCAGCAGCGAACCAAGCAACGAAGCTTTCTTT
CDR3 protein: CASSEPSNEAFF

CDR3 length: 15
V gene: TRBV3-1
D gene: NA
clone size: NA
J gene: TRBJ2-5
CDR3 DNA: TGTGCCAGCAGCCAAGATGACGGTGACCAAGAGACCCAGTACTTC
CDR3 protein: CASSQDDGDQETQYF

CDR3 length: 13
V gene: TRBV6-5
D gene: NA
clone size: NA
J gene: TRBJ2-1
CDR3 DNA: TGTGCCAGCAGTTACGCAGAGAACAATGAGCAGTTCTTC
CDR3 protein: CASSYAENNEQFF

CDR3 length: 18
V gene: TRBV3-1
D gene: TRBD2
clone size: few
J gene: TRBJ2-1
CDR3 DNA: TGTGCCAGCAGAGCGGACTCCTTGGGACTAGCGAGGAACGATGAGCAGTTCTTC
CDR3 protein: CASRADSLGLARNDEQFF

CDR3 length: 15
V gene: TRBV10-3
D gene: NA
clone size: NA
J gene: TRBJ2-3
CDR3 DNA: TGTGCCATCAGTGTCGGGTCCCTTGGCACAGATACACAGTATTTT
CDR3 protein: CAISVGSLGTDTQYF

CDR3 length: 14
V gene: TRBV5-6
D gene: NA
clone size: NA
J gene: TRBJ2-1
CDR3 DNA: TGTGCCAGCAGTGGGGGGCTTTATTACAATGAGCAGTTCTTC
CDR3 protein: CASSGGLYYNEQFF

CDR3 length: 15
V gene: TRBV29-1
D gene: TRBD1
clone size: few
J gene: TRBJ1-2
CDR3 DNA: TGCAGCGTTGAAGAAGGGACAGGGCTTAACTATGGCTACACCTTC
CDR3 protein: CSVEEGTGLNYGYTF

CDR3 length: 16
V gene: TRBV7-2
D gene: NA
clone size: few
J gene: TRBJ1-2
CDR3 DNA: TGTGCCAGCAGCCCCGACTGGGGTCTGAGGGACTATGGCTACACCTTC
CDR3 protein: CASSPDWGLRDYGYTF

CDR3 length: 16
V gene: TRBV5-5
D gene: NA
clone size: NA
J gene: TRBJ2-7
CDR3 DNA: TGTGCCAGCAGCTTGGCCCGGGCAGGGAACTCCTACGAGCAGTACTTC
CDR3 protein: CASSLARAGNSYEQYF

CDR3 length: 15
V gene: TRBV7-2
D gene: TRBD1
clone size: NA
J gene: TRBJ1-5
CDR3 DNA: TGTGCCAGCAGCTTAGACAGGGGAGGGCACCAGCCCCAGCATTTT
CDR3 protein: CASSLDRGGHQPQHF

CDR3 length: 16
V gene: TRBV27
D gene: TRBD1
clone size: NA
J gene: TRBJ1-1
CDR3 DNA: TGTGCCAGCAGGAGCGACAGGGCGCCCTTCAGCGCTGAAGCTTTCTTT
CDR3 protein: CASRSDRAPFSAEAFF

CDR3 length: 14
V gene: TRBV20-1
D gene: NA
clone size: few
J gene: TRBJ2-3
CDR3 DNA: TGCAGTGCTGGCCAAGTGTCGAGCACAGATACGCAGTATTTT
CDR3 protein: CSAGQVSSTDTQYF

CDR3 length: 12
V gene: TRBV10-3
D gene: NA
clone size: NA
J gene: TRBJ1-2
CDR3 DNA: TGTGCCATGAAGACAGCGAACTATGGCTACACCTTC
CDR3 protein: CAMKTANYGYTF

CDR3 length: 15
V gene: TRBV4-2
D gene: TRBD2
clone size: few
J gene: TRBJ2-3
CDR3 DNA: TGTGCCAGCAGCCAAGGGCGGGGGGGCACAGATACGCAGTATTTT
CDR3 protein: CASSQGRGGTDTQYF

CDR3 length: 12
V gene: TRBV10-2
D gene: NA
clone size: NA
J gene: TRBJ2-7
CDR3 DNA: TGCGCCAGCAGTGGGTCTATTTTCGGGGCGTACTTC
CDR3 protein: CASSGSIFGAYF

CDR3 length: 14
V gene: TRBV3-1
D gene: NA
clone size: many
J gene: TRBJ1-2
CDR3 DNA: TGTGCCAGCAGCCAATCGGAACTCTACTATGGCTACACCTTC
CDR3 protein: CASSQSELYYGYTF

CDR3 length: 11
V gene: TRBV2
D gene: NA
clone size: NA
J gene: TRBJ2-7
CDR3 DNA: TGTGCCAGCAGGCTAGTCTACGAGCAGTACTTC
CDR3 protein: CASRLVYEQYF